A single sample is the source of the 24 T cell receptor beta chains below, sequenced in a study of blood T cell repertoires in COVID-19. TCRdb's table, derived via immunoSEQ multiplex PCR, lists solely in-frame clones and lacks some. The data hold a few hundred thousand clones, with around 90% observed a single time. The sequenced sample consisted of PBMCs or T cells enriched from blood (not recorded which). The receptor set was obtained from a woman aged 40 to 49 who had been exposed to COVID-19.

The CDR3 nucleotides read TGTGCCACCAGTGCCCAGCCCCTACAGGGGACGGAAACTGAAGCTTTCTTT. This translates into CATSAQPLQGTETEAFF. This chain joins TRBV24-1 and TRBJ1-1; 7 bases map to TRBD1. Germline CDR1 and CDR2: KGHDR and SFDVKD. Germline trimming cut 5 bases from V and 5 bases from J; bases unmatched to any gene: 16. This CDR3 spans 17 amino acids.

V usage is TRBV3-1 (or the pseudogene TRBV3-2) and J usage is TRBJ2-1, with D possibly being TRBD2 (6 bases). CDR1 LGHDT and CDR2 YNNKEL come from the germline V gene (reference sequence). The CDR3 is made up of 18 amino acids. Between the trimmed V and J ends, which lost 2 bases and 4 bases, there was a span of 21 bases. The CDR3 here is CASSQPSSGGIIYNEQFF. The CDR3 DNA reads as TGTGCCAGCAGCCAACCTTCCTCCGGCGGGATCATATACAATGAGCAGTTCTTC.

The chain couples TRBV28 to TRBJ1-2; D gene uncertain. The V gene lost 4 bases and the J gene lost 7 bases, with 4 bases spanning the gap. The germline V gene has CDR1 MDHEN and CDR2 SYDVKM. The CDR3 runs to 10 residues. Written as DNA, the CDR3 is TGTGCCAGCAGTTCAGTTGGCTACACCTTC. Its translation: CASSSVGYTF.

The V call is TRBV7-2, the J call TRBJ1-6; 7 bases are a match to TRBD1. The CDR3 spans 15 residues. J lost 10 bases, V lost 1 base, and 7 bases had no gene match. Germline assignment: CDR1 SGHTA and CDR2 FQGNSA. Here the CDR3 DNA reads TGTGCCAGCAGCTTAGGTACAGGGGCGTACTCACCCCTCCACTTT. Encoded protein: CASSLGTGAYSPLHF. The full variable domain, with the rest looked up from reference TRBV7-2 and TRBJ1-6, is GAGVSQSPSNKVTEKGKDVELRCDPISGHTALYWYRQSLGQGLEFLIYFQGNSAPDKSGLPSDRFSAERTGGSVSTLTIQRTQQEDSAVYLCASSLGTGAYSPLHFGNGTRLTVT.

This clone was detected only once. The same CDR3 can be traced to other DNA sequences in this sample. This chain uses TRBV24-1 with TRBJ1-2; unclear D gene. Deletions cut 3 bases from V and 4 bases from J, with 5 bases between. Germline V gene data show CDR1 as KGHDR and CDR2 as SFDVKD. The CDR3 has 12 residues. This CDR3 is CATSDTGYGYTF. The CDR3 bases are TGTGCCACCAGTGATACGGGCTATGGCTACACCTTC.

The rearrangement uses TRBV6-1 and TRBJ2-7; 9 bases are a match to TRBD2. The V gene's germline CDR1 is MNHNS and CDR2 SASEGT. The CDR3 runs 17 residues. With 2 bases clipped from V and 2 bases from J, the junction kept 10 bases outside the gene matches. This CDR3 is CASSEPPSRTSAYEQYV. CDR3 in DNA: TGTGCCAGCAGTGAACCGCCTTCGAGGACTAGCGCCTACGAGCAGTACGTC.

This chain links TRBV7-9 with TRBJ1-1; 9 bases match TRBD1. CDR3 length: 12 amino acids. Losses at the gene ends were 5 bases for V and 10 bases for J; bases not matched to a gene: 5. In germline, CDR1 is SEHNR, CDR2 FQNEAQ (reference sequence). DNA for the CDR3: TGTGCCAGCAGCGGGGACAGGGATTCAGCTTTCTTT. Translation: CASSGDRDSAFF.

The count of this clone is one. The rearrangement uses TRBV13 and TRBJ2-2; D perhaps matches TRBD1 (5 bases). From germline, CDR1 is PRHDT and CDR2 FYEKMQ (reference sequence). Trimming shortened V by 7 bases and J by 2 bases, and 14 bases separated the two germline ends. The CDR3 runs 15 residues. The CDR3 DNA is TGTGCCAGCACGCCTTGGACACCTAACACCGGGGAGCTGTTTTTT. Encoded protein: CASTPWTPNTGELFF.

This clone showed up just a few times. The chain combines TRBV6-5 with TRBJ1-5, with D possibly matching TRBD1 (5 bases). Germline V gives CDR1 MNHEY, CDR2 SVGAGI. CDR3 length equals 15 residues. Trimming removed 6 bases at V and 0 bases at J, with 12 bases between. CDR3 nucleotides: TGTGCCAGCAGACAAACAGGATATAGCAATCAGCCCCAGCATTTT. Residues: CASRQTGYSNQPQHF.

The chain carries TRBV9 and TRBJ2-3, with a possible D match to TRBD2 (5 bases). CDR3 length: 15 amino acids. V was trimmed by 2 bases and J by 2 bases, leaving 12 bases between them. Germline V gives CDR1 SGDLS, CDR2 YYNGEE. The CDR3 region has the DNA TGTGCCAGCAGCGTTGAGGGTCGAGACACAGATACGCAGTATTTT. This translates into CASSVEGRDTDTQYF. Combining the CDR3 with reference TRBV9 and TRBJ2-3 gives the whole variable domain DSGVTQTPKHLITATGQRVTLRCSPRSGDLSVYWYQQSLDQGLQFLIQYYNGEERAKGNILERFSAQQFPDLHSELNLSSLELGDSALYFCASSVEGRDTDTQYFGPGTRLTVL.

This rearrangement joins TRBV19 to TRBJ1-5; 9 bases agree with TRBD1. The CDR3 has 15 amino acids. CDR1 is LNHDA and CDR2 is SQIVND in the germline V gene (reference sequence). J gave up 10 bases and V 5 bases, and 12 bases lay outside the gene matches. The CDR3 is CASSFDGQGIYPQHF. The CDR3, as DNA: TGTGCCAGTAGTTTTGACGGACAGGGGATCTATCCCCAGCATTTT.

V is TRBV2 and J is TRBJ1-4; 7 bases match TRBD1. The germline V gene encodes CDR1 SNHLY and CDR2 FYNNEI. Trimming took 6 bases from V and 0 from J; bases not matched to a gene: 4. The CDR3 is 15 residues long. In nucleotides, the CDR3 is TGTGCCAGCAGGAAAACAGGGGCAACTAATGAAAAACTGTTTTTT. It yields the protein CASRKTGATNEKLFF.

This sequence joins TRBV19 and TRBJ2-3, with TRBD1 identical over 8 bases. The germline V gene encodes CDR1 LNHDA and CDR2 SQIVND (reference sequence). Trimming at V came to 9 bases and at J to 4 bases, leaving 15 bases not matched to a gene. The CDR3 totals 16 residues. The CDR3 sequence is CASQVPTGVFPDTQYF. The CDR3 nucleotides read TGTGCCAGCCAAGTCCCGACAGGGGTATTTCCAGATACGCAGTATTTT. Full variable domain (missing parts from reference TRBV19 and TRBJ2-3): DGGITQSPKYLFRKEGQNVTLSCEQNLNHDAMYWYRQDPGQGLRLIYYSQIVNDFQKGDIAEGYSVSREKKESFPLTVTSAQKNPTAFYLCASQVPTGVFPDTQYFGPGTRLTVL.

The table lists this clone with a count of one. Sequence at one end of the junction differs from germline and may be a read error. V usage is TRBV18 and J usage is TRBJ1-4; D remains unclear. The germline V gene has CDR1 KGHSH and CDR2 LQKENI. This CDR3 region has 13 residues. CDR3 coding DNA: TGTGCCAGCTCACCCGACTATGGGGAGCCGGTCCGTTTT. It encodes CASSPDYGEPVRF.

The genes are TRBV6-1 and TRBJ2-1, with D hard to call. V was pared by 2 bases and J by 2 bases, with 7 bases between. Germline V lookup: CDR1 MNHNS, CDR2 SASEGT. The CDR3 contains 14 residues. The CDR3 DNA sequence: TGTGCCAGCAGTGAAACGGTGGCCTACAATGAGCAGTTCTTC. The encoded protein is CASSETVAYNEQFF.

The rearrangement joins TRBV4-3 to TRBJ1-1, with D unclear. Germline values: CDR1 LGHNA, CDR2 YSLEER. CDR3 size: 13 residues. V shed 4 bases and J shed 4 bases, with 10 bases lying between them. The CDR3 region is CASSPISGTEAFF. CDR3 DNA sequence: TGCGCCAGCAGCCCCATCAGCGGCACTGAAGCTTTCTTT.

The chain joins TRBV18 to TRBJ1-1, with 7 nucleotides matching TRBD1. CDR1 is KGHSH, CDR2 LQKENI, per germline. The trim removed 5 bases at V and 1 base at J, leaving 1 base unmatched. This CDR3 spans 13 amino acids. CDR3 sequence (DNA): TGTGCCAGCTCAGACAGGGAGAACACTGAAGCTTTCTTT. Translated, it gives CASSDRENTEAFF.

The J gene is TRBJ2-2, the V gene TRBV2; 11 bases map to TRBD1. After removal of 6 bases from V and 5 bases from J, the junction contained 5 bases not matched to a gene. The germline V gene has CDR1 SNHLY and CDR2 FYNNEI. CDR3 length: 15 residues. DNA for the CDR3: TGTGCCAGCAGCCAGGGACAGGGGGGGACCGGGGAGCTGTTTTTT. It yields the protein CASSQGQGGTGELFF.

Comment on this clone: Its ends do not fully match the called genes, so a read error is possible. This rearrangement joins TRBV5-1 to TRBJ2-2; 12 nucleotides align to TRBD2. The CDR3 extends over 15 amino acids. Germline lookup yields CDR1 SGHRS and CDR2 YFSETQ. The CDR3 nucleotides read TGTGCCAGCAGCTTTACTAGCGGGAGGTCCGGGGAGCTGTTTTTT. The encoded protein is CASSFTSGRSGELFF.

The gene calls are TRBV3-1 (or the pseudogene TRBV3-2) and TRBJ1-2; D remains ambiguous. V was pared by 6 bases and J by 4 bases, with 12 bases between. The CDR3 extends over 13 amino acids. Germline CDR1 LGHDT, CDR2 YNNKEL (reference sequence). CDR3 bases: TGTGCCAGCAGTCTTGAGTCCCTCTATGGCTACACCTTC. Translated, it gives CASSLESLYGYTF.

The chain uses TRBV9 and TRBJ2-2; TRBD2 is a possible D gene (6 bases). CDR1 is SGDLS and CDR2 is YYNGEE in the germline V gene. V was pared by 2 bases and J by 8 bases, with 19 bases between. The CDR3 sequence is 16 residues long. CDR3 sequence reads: CASSVRELVILGELFF. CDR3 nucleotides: TGTGCCAGCAGCGTGCGGGAACTAGTGATTTTGGGGGAGCTGTTTTTT.

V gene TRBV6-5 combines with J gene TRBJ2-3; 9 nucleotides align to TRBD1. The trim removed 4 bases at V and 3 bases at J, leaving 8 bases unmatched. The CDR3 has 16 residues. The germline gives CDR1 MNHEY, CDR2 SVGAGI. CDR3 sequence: CASSFAGTGITDTQYF. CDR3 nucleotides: TGTGCCAGCAGTTTCGCCGGGACAGGGATTACAGATACGCAGTATTTT.

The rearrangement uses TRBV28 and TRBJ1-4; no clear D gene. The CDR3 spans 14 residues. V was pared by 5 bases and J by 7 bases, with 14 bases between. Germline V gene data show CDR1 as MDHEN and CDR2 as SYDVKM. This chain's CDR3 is CASSPPMRIEKLFF. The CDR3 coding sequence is TGTGCCAGCAGTCCCCCCATGCGGATTGAAAAACTGTTTTTT.

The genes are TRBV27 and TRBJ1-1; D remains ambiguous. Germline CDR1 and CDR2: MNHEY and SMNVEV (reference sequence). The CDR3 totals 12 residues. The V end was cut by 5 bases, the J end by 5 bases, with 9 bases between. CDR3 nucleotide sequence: TGTGCCAGCAGTCTGAGAGGTACTGAAGCTTTCTTT. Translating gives CASSLRGTEAFF.